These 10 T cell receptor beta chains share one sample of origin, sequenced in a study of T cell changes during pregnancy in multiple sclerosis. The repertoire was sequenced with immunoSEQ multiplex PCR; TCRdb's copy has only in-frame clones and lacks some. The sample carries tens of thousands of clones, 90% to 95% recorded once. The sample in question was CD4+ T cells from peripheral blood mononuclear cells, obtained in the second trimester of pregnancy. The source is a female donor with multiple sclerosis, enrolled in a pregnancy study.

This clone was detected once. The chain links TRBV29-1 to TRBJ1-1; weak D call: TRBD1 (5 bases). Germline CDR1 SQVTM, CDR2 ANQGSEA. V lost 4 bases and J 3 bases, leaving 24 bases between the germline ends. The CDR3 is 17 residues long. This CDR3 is CSVVPRDVGGRDTEAFF. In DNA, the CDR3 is TGCAGCGTTGTGCCCCGTGATGTGGGGGGTCGGGACACTGAAGCTTTCTTT.

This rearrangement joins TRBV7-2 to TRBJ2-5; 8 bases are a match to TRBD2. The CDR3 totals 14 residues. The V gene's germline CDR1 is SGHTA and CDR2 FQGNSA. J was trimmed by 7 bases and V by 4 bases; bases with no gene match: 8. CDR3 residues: CASSSPGGGGTQYF. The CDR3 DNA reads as TGTGCCAGCAGCTCCCCCGGGGGGGGTGGGACCCAGTACTTC. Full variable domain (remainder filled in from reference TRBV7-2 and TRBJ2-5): GAGVSQSPSNKVTEKGKDVELRCDPISGHTALYWYRQSLGQGLEFLIYFQGNSAPDKSGLPSDRFSAERTGGSVSTLTIQRTQQEDSAVYLCASSSPGGGGTQYFGPGTRLLVL.

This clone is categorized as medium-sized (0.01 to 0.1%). The CDR3 loop is CASSPDRGVVNTEAFF. CDR3 DNA: TGTGCCAGCAGTCCGGACAGGGGAGTCGTGAACACTGAAGCTTTCTTT. The rearrangement links TRBV25-1 to TRBJ1-1, with 9 bases matching TRBD1. CDR1 MGHDK and CDR2 SYGVNS come from the germline V gene. V shed 5 bases and J 0 bases; nucleotides not matched to a gene: 7. The CDR3 runs to 16 residues. Filled out from reference TRBV25-1 and TRBJ1-1, the complete variable domain reads EADIYQTPRYLVIGTGKKITLECSQTMGHDKMYWYQQDPGMELHLIHYSYGVNSTEKGDLSSESTVSRIRTEHFPLTLESARPSHTSQYLCASSPDRGVVNTEAFFGQGTRLTVV.

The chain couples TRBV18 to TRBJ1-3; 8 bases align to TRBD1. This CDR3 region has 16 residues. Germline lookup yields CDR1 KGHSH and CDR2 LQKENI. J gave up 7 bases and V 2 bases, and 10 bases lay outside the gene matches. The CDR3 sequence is CASSPNGQGEGNTIYF. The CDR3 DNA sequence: TGTGCCAGCTCACCAAATGGACAGGGTGAGGGGAACACCATATATTTT.

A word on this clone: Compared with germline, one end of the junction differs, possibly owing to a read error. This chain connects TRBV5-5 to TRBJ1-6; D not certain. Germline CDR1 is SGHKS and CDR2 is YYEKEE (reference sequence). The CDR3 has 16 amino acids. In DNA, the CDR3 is TGTGCCAGCAGCTTGGGAGAGGGATCCTTTAATTCACCCCTCCACTTT. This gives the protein CASSLGEGSFNSPLHF.

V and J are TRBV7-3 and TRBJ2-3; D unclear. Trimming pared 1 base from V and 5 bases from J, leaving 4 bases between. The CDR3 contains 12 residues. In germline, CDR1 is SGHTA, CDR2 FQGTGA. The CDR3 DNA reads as TGTGCCAGCAGCTTAAGACTAGATACGCAGTATTTT. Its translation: CASSLRLDTQYF. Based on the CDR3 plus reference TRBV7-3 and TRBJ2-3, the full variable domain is GAGVSQTPSNKVTEKGKYVELRCDPISGHTALYWYRQSLGQGPEFLIYFQGTGAADDSGLPNDRFFAVRPEGSVSTLKIQRTERGDSAVYLCASSLRLDTQYFGPGTRLTVL.

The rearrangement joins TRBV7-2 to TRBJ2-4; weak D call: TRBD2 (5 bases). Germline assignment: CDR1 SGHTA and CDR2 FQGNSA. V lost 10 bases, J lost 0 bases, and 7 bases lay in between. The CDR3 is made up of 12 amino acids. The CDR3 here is CATGIAKNIQYF. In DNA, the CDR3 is TGTGCCACGGGGATAGCCAAAAACATTCAGTACTTC.

The CDR3 reads CASSLGQSSGNTIYF. The CDR3, as DNA: TGCGCCAGCAGCTTGGGACAGAGCTCTGGAAACACCATATATTTT. The chain carries TRBV5-1 and TRBJ1-3, with a possible D match to TRBD1 (5 bases). Trimming pared 0 bases from V and 0 bases from J, leaving 7 bases between. The germline CDR1 and CDR2 sequences are SGHRS and YFSETQ. The CDR3 is 15 residues long.

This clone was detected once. The CDR3 region has the DNA TGTGCCAGCAGCGTAGACGGACAGGTCGACCGGGAGCAGTACTTC. This sequence encodes CASSVDGQVDREQYF. The chain uses TRBV7-9 and TRBJ2-7; 7 bases line up with TRBD1. The germline V gene has CDR1 SEHNR and CDR2 FQNEAQ (reference sequence). The CDR3 covers 15 residues. V gave up 5 bases and J gave up 7 bases; unmatched junction bases: 14. Full variable domain (rest looked up from reference TRBV7-9 and TRBJ2-7): DTGVSQNPRHKITKRGQNVTFRCDPISEHNRLYWYRQTLGQGPEFLTYFQNEAQLEKSRLLSDRFSAERPKGSFSTLEIQRTEQGDSAMYLCASSVDGQVDREQYFGPGTRLTVT.

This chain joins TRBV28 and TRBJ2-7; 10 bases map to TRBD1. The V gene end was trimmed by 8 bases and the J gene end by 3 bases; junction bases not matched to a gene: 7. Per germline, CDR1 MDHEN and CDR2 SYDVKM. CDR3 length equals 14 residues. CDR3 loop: CASGSGTGVYEQYF. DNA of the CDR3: TGTGCCAGCGGTAGTGGGACAGGGGTCTACGAGCAGTACTTC.